This T cell receptor beta chain originates from a study of T cell responses to AZD1222 COVID-19 vaccine (TCRdb year 2021). Study-level background: Because spike-specific TCR depth and breadth did not differ between the two schedules, AZD1222 recipients who got a second dose at roughly 4 weeks were pooled with those who got a second dose at roughly 12 weeks. TCR sequencing was performed for 230 to 250 trial participants, of whom some 200 were given two doses of AZD1222 and approximately 25 were given two doses of MenACWY control vaccine. Trial participants were enrolled by age into subgroups of 18-55, 56-69 and 70-plus years, and around 140, 26 and 57 TCR-sequenced participants, respectively, were included in these subgroups.

The cysteine opens and the phenylalanine closes a CDR3 of 16 amino acids. The read is trimmed to its CDR3 DNA, 48 bases read in frame from base 1. The junction shows trimming of 5 bases on V and 4 bases on J, plus 15 bases between the germline ends. From the germline V gene (reference sequence), CDR1 is SEHNR and CDR2 is FQNEAQ. The sample's time point label, decoded: baseline before first vaccination. Vaccinee samples were obtained from the UK trials COV001 and COV002, which included a single-blind randomized controlled phase 2/3 trial of AZD1222 (ChAdOx1 nCoV-19) in healthy adults. For TCRbeta chain sequencing, PBMC samples were collected from trial participants at day 0 and at day 28 after the second dose. Comments on this clone: No cognate antigen has been identified for it. No much larger clone is present one base from it, and per-base qualities are unavailable.

General conclusions and limits of the study: Participants were mostly white British and included more females than males, and it was suggested by the authors that clonal diversity may have been underestimated. Conclusions about previously exposed vaccinees were limited because only six or seven AZD1222 recipients were SARS-CoV-2 seropositive at baseline. Spike-specific TCR breadth and depth rose significantly after two AZD1222 doses compared with day 0 and with MenACWY recipients. The whole spike protein was spanned by vaccine-associated CD4 TCRs, and dominant responses were seen in regions 160-218 and 743-854. Epitopes outside the regions mutated in the B.1.351 and B.1.1.7 variants were reportedly recognized by nearly half of the unique spike-specific TCRs. In the small 56-69-year group, the increase in depth fell short of significance, most likely because of low power. Because no day 14 peak-response samples were available, repertoires were characterized only after the peak T cell response.

The CDR3 regions of human TCRbeta chains were analyzed by immunosequencing. Concerning the study's data processing: TCRs in the repertoires were matched against a reference library of SARS-CoV-2-specific TCRs that had been generated with the MIRA antigen-specificity platform. Breadth was defined as the fraction of unique TCRs that were SARS-CoV-2-associated. Depth was defined as the fraction of total T cells that were SARS-CoV-2-associated. Each spike-specific TCR was assigned to its reactive spike region and to a CD4 or CD8 class using the MIRA data. Log10-transformed breadth and depth values were compared by one-way ANOVA with Sidak's multiple comparisons tests. In its TCRdb copy, this immuneACCESS table keeps in-frame sequences only and misses some clones. Where compared with another copy, unresolved V genes explain less than half of these, and the others have no known cause. V, J and clone size derive from that table, while D and trimming were established from the DNA sequence. Here the sample has roughly 100,000 clones; roughly nine tenths occur a single time. The top ten clones comprise around 3.5% of the sample.

This TCR derives from an adult in good health. Specimen: peripheral blood, collected on day 0 of AZD1222 vaccination. The rearranged segments are TRBV7-9 and TRBJ2-6; tentative D gene TRBD1, with 6 bases matching. For the CDR3, the sequence is CASSNNRVPGANVLTF. The nucleotide sequence reads as follows: TGTGCCAGCAGCAACAACAGGGTCCCGGGGGCCAACGTCCTGACTTTC.